This T cell receptor beta chain was sequenced for a study of beta chain features in type 1 diabetes. Overall study findings and caveats: Significant though moderate, a shortening of TCRB CDR3s appeared in all four CD4+ subsets of Type 1 diabetes patients. Diminished insertions and augmented deletions at VDJ junctions characterized type 1 diabetes patients.

Every isolated RNA sample was fully reverse transcribed, so sequencing captured expressed TCRB transcripts. Average reads for naive, central memory and regulatory T cell samples were about 3.57 million. TCRdb keeps only in-frame clones here, not all; method: immunoSEQ multiplex PCR. The repertoire holds some 350,000 clones, with around an eighth as singletons. The CDR3 totals 15 residues. Germline assignment: CDR1 SNHLY and CDR2 FYNNEI. J lost 7 bases, V lost 7 bases, and 9 bases had no gene match. This clone was picked up a small number of times. The antigen is unknown. This sequence was found in a woman under 30 with type 1 diabetes. Sequenced material: naive CD4+ T cells from blood. This rearrangement joins TRBV2 to TRBJ1-5, with 11 bases lining up with TRBD1. The CDR3 reads CASTRDRGYGQPQHF. CDR3 DNA sequence: TGTGCCAGCACCCGGGACAGGGGGTACGGACAGCCCCAGCATTTT.